One sample yielded the 30 T cell receptor beta chains listed below, sequenced in a study of blood T cells in healthy people across ages. A sample-barcoded 5' primer and a J-beta primer mix were used in a second PCR of about 7 to 12 cycles. TCRdb ran MiXCR on the 5' RACE reads and lists one entry per CDR3 protein. The sample includes about 320,000 distinct CDR3 sequences, around 29% of them seen just once. Material: blood. These receptor sequences come from a woman in her 70s in good health.

The chain has TRBV20-1 and TRBJ2-1, with D perhaps given as TRBD1 or TRBD2 (5 bases each). With 5 bases removed from V and 4 bases from J, the gap between germline ends came to 15 bases. From germline, CDR1 is DFQATT and CDR2 SNEGSKA (reference sequence). The CDR3 contains 14 residues. CDR3: CSAGKDGAYNEQFF. CDR3 coding DNA: TGCAGTGCTGGCAAGGACGGGGCGTACAATGAGCAGTTCTTC.

This clonotype has a count of ten or more. V gene TRBV29-1 combines with J gene TRBJ2-1, with D tentatively TRBD2 (6 bases). From germline, CDR1 is SQVTM and CDR2 ANQGSEA. V was shortened by 1 base and J by 3 bases, with 7 bases between the two germline ends. This CDR3 is 13 amino acids long. CDR3 in DNA: TGCAGCGTTGAAGTCGGGGGCTACAATGAGCAGTTCTTC. Protein: CSVEVGGYNEQFF.

This chain uses TRBV6-6 with TRBJ2-1, with 14 bases that match TRBD2. CDR1 is MNHNY and CDR2 is SVGAGI in the germline V gene (reference sequence). The CDR3 has 15 amino acids. The V gene end was trimmed by 5 bases and the J gene end by 11 bases; junction bases not matched to a gene: 8. The CDR3 here is CASSLGLAGVRKQFF. Here the CDR3 DNA reads TGTGCCAGCAGTCTGGGACTAGCGGGAGTGCGGAAGCAGTTCTTC.

The chain joins TRBV29-1 to TRBJ1-1; 9 nucleotides line up with TRBD1. Germline CDR1 SQVTM, CDR2 ANQGSEA. With V trimmed by 7 bases and J by 5 bases, 5 bases remained unmatched. CDR3 length: 12 residues. The CDR3 DNA reads as TGCAGCGGGGGGACAGGGTTGACTGAAGCTTTCTTT. Protein: CSGGTGLTEAFF.

The V and J genes are TRBV19 and TRBJ1-5; D possibly corresponds to TRBD1 (6 bases). Germline assignment: CDR1 LNHDA and CDR2 SQIVND (reference sequence). The CDR3 loop spans 13 amino acids. Trimming left V 7 bases short and J 6 bases short, with 13 bases between. CDR3 in amino acids: CASMQGRFQPQHF. CDR3 DNA: TGTGCCAGTATGCAGGGGCGCTTTCAGCCCCAGCATTTT.

The chain employs TRBV20-1 and TRBJ1-1; D is ambiguous. CDR3 length: 15 amino acids. Germline lookup yields CDR1 DFQATT and CDR2 SNEGSKA (reference sequence). With 0 bases removed from V and 1 base from J, the gap between germline ends came to 12 bases. The CDR3 protein is CSARDRTRTNTEAFF. The CDR3 DNA sequence: TGCAGTGCTAGAGATCGAACCAGGACGAACACTGAAGCTTTCTTT.

This clonotype was found a few times. The chain uses TRBV11-2 and TRBJ2-6; D ambiguous. Trimming took off 7 bases at V and 1 base at J, with 11 bases between the two ends. The germline CDR1 and CDR2 sequences are SGHAT and FQNNGV. CDR3 length: 15 amino acids. This CDR3 is CASNPRLSGANVLTF. The CDR3 DNA is TGTGCCAGCAACCCTCGGCTATCTGGGGCCAACGTCCTGACTTTC.

J is TRBJ1-4 and V is TRBV28; TRBD1 aligns across 8 bases. The V segment lost 5 bases and the J segment 4 bases; nucleotides outside the gene matches: 6. Per germline, CDR1 MDHEN and CDR2 SYDVKM. The CDR3 extends over 15 amino acids. The CDR3 DNA is TGTGCCAGCAGTAGGCAGGGGGCGGGTAATGAAAAACTGTTTTTT. It codes for CASSRQGAGNEKLFF.

This clonotype has more than one count but fewer than ten. The chain uses TRBV20-1 and TRBJ2-7; D is ambiguous. V dropped 2 bases and J dropped 5 bases, with 10 bases sitting between them. Germline V gene lookup returns CDR1 DFQATT and CDR2 SNEGSKA (reference sequence). The CDR3 is 12 residues long. CDR3 residues: CSARLLGNEQYF. The CDR3, as DNA: TGCAGTGCTAGACTGCTTGGGAACGAGCAGTACTTC.

V gene TRBV10-3 combines with J gene TRBJ1-1, with no clear D. The CDR3 has 15 amino acids. Deletions cut 2 bases from V and 1 base from J, with 11 bases between. The germline V gene encodes CDR1 ENHRY and CDR2 SYGVKD. CDR3 in DNA: TGTGCCATCAGTGAGACCCCGGGGAAGAACACTGAAGCTTTCTTT. This codes for CAISETPGKNTEAFF.

This clonotype occurred a few times. The rearrangement links TRBV3-1 to TRBJ2-1; a weak D match, TRBD1 (7 bases). This CDR3 is 14 amino acids long. Germline values: CDR1 LGHDT, CDR2 YNNKEL (reference sequence). Trimming removed 4 bases from V and 7 bases from J, with 14 bases in between. Written as DNA, the CDR3 is TGTGCCAGCAGCCCTCGGGCAGGGGGGAATGAGCAGTTCTTC. Translating it yields CASSPRAGGNEQFF.

This clonotype was observed at least ten times. The V and J genes are TRBV7-2 and TRBJ2-7; perhaps TRBD1 as D (6 bases). Looked up from germline, CDR1 is SGHTA and CDR2 is FQGNSA. CDR3 size: 12 residues. V gave up 8 bases and J gave up 2 bases, with 10 bases separating them. CDR3 sequence reads: CASLGGAYEQYF. The CDR3 DNA reads as TGTGCCAGCTTAGGGGGTGCCTACGAGCAGTACTTC.

This clonotype was found a few times. V is TRBV4-2 and J is TRBJ2-5, with 9 bases lining up with TRBD1. This CDR3 has 15 residues. The germline CDR1 and CDR2 sequences are LGHNA and YNFKEQ. V trimming: 0 bases; J trimming: 4 bases; junction bases outside the gene matches: 3. The CDR3 DNA reads TGTGCCAGCAGCCAAGATGGGGGACAGGGAGAGACCCAGTACTTC. This translates into CASSQDGGQGETQYF.

This clonotype was counted ten times or more. This chain's CDR3 is CASSYGGTGPETQYF. The CDR3 DNA reads as TGTGCCAGCAGTTACGGGGGGACAGGGCCAGAGACCCAGTACTTC. V is TRBV6-5 and J is TRBJ2-5, with 9 bases that match TRBD1. CDR3 length equals 15 residues. V was pared by 2 bases and J by 4 bases, with 5 bases of the junction left unmatched. CDR1 and CDR2 (germline): MNHEY, SVGAGI.

This clonotype was observed a few times. Its ends do not fully match the called genes, so a read error is possible. The chain recombines TRBV4-1 with TRBJ2-5, with TRBD2 matching 8 bases. This CDR3 is 12 amino acids long. Per germline, CDR1 MGHRA and CDR2 YSYEKL. The CDR3 reads CASSQFSGRTIF. The CDR3 coding sequence is TGCGCCAGCAGCCAATTCAGCGGGAGAACGATCTTC.

V gene TRBV14 combines with J gene TRBJ1-1; D is unclear. Germline V gene data show CDR1 as SGHDN and CDR2 as FVKESK. This CDR3 is built from 13 residues. The V end was cut by 1 base, the J end by 0 bases, with 3 bases between. Here the CDR3 reads CASSQVLNTEAFF. Written as DNA, the CDR3 is TGTGCCAGCAGCCAAGTTCTGAACACTGAAGCTTTCTTT.

This chain links TRBV5-1 with TRBJ2-5; TRBD1 matches at 7 bases. The J call may be in error: the DNA end matches TRBJ2-1 better. The CDR3 has 14 amino acids. Germline CDR1 SGHRS, CDR2 YFSETQ. The DNA for the CDR3 is TGCGCCAGCAGCTTTCAGGGGGACTACAATGAGCAGTTCTTC. Amino acids: CASSFQGDYNEQFF.

The chain links TRBV5-1 to TRBJ2-5; D is uncertain. The CDR3 runs 12 residues. With 6 bases removed from V and 1 base from J, the gap between germline ends came to 7 bases. Germline CDR1 SGHRS, CDR2 YFSETQ. The chain's CDR3 is CASNHPQETQYF. Here the CDR3 DNA reads TGCGCCAGCAACCATCCCCAAGAGACCCAGTACTTC.

This clonotype was seen a few times. V and J are TRBV28 and TRBJ1-6, with 11 bases fitting TRBD1. The germline gives CDR1 MDHEN, CDR2 SYDVKM. The CDR3 contains 15 residues. V lost 5 bases, J lost 7 bases, and 4 bases stayed unmatched. The CDR3: CASSRTGGRNSPLHF. In DNA, the CDR3 is TGTGCCAGCAGTAGGACAGGGGGCAGGAATTCACCCCTCCACTTT.

V and J are TRBV12-3 or TRBV12-4 and TRBJ2-5; no definite D call. The CDR3 covers 14 residues. The V and J ends lost 3 bases and 2 bases respectively, with 10 bases between them. The DNA of the CDR3 is TGTGCCAGCAGTTTCGGGCTTAGTCAAGAGACCCAGTACTTC. Encoded protein: CASSFGLSQETQYF.

In this sample, this clonotype turned up a few times. This rearrangement joins TRBV6-6 to TRBJ2-1; 7 bases map to TRBD2. This CDR3 region has 18 residues. V shed 5 bases, J shed 1 base, and the junction held 14 bases outside the gene matches. CDR1 and CDR2 from the germline V gene are MNHNY and SVGAGI (reference sequence). As DNA, the CDR3 is TGTGCCAGCAGTCGACGCCCCTGGGGGGGATTTTCCTACAATGAGCAGTTCTTC. Encoded protein: CASSRRPWGGFSYNEQFF.

This clonotype turned up a few times. The J gene is TRBJ1-4, the V gene TRBV7-8; a possible D gene is TRBD1 (6 bases). The V gene lost 5 bases and the J gene lost 1 base, with 17 bases spanning the gap. The germline V gene encodes CDR1 SGHVS and CDR2 FQNEAQ. CDR3 length equals 17 residues. The CDR3 spells CASSATGFIGTNEKLFF. CDR3 nucleotides: TGTGCCAGCAGCGCTACAGGGTTTATCGGAACTAATGAAAAACTGTTTTTT.

This clonotype turned up a few times. Relative to the germline gene, one junction end is altered; a read error may explain this. The gene calls are TRBV28 and TRBJ2-7; 9 bases map to TRBD1. Germline CDR1 reads MDHEN; CDR2 reads SYDVKM. The CDR3 sequence is 15 residues long. CDR3 nucleotides: TGTACCAGCAGCAGTGACAGGGGGTACAGCGACGAGCAGTACTTC. Translation gives CTSSSDRGYSDEQYF.

The chain carries TRBV5-1 and TRBJ1-2; D ambiguous. Germline CDR1 is SGHRS and CDR2 is YFSETQ. The CDR3 sequence is 11 residues long. V was pared by 1 base and J by 6 bases, with 4 bases between. The CDR3 bases are TGCGCCAGCAGCTTGAACGATGGCTACACCTTC. Its protein is CASSLNDGYTF.

V and J are TRBV2 and TRBJ1-2; TRBD1 agrees at 7 bases. The CDR3 runs 14 residues. The trim removed 2 bases at V and 8 bases at J, leaving 8 bases unmatched. Looked up from germline, CDR1 is SNHLY and CDR2 is FYNNEI. The CDR3 nucleotides are TGTGCCAGCAGTGAAACAGGGGTAGTCCGGGGCTACACCTTC. This gives the protein CASSETGVVRGYTF. Full variable domain (remainder filled in from reference TRBV2 and TRBJ1-2): EPEVTQTPSHQVTQMGQEVILRCVPISNHLYFYWYRQILGQKVEFLVSFYNNEISEKSEIFDDQFSVERPDGSNFTLKIRSTKLEDSAMYFCASSETGVVRGYTFGSGTRLTVV.

The chain is built from TRBV20-1 and TRBJ2-2; TRBD2 matches 9 bases. Germline CDR1 reads DFQATT; CDR2 reads SNEGSKA (reference sequence). This CDR3 is 15 amino acids long. V lost 3 bases to trimming and J lost 3 bases; unmatched junction nucleotides: 5. This chain's CDR3 is CSASPLAGDTGELFF. In DNA, the CDR3 is TGCAGTGCTAGTCCACTAGCGGGTGACACCGGGGAGCTGTTTTTT.

This clonotype was picked up a small number of times. The chain uses TRBV27 and TRBJ2-1; 11 nucleotides agree with TRBD2. CDR1 and CDR2 from the germline V gene are MNHEY and SMNVEV (reference sequence). V was pared by 10 bases and J by 10 bases, with 15 bases of the junction left unmatched. The CDR3 sequence is 15 residues long. CDR3 bases: TGTGCCACCGAGACAGGCGTGACTAGCGGGGTCGAGCAGTTCTTC. Its translation: CATETGVTSGVEQFF.

There are a few counts of this clonotype. This chain connects TRBV28 to TRBJ1-3; D remains ambiguous. The CDR3 has 13 residues. V was cut by 7 bases and J by 4 bases, with 11 bases left in between. Germline CDR1 is MDHEN and CDR2 is SYDVKM. The CDR3 is CASIRYLGNTIYF. CDR3 nucleotides: TGTGCCAGCATACGGTATTTAGGAAACACCATATATTTT.

In this sample, this clonotype turned up a few times. The chain has TRBV5-6 and TRBJ2-7; D remains unclear. CDR3 length equals 13 residues. Trimming took 4 bases from V and 2 from J, leaving 10 bases between them. The germline V gene has CDR1 SGHDT and CDR2 YYEEEE. The CDR3 reads CASSNRQAYEQYF. The CDR3 bases are TGTGCCAGCAGCAACCGACAAGCCTACGAGCAGTACTTC.

The chain links TRBV7-2 to TRBJ2-7; 7 bases align to TRBD1. The CDR3 extends over 16 amino acids. Trimming cost V 0 bases and J 0 bases; bases outside gene matches: 5. Germline values: CDR1 SGHTA, CDR2 FQGNSA. As DNA, the CDR3 is TGTGCCAGCAGCTTAGCCGGGACAGTTAACTCCTACGAGCAGTACTTC. This encodes CASSLAGTVNSYEQYF.